These T cell receptor beta chains were read from a single sample in a study of CD8+ T cells in alopecia areata. TCRdb's copy holds only in-frame clones and misses some; the assay was immunoSEQ multiplex PCR. Counted here are 150,000 to 250,000 clones, roughly 60% occurring once; the ten biggest clones make up under 7%. Sequenced here: CD4+ T cells sorted from blood, sampled at week 24, from a patient treated with tofacitinib. These receptors all stem from a human donor with alopecia areata. Both conserved end residues are part of each CDR3. A D gene is named only where the DNA matches it firmly. Only some rows state a clone size, as once, few, many or a class for expanded clones.

TRBV15 | TRBD1 | few | CATSRDRAGNTEAFF
TRBV5-1 | TRBD2 | NA | CASSEGTTKETQYF
TRBV5-1 | NA | once | CASSPGTGNTGELFF
TRBV5-4 | TRBD1 | NA | CASSLPGAGGTEAFF
TRBV4-1 | TRBD2 | few | CASSQATSGSQETQYF
TRBV5-1 | TRBD2 | once | CASSLGGTRGETQYF
TRBV5-1 | NA | few | CASSVSGTNMYTEAFF
TRBV28 | TRBD1 | NA | CASRIDRGSANYGYTF
TRBV10-3 | NA | few | CAITFSGTDTQYF
TRBV1 | NA | NA | CTSSQGEGQGGNQPQHF
TRBV9 | NA | NA | CASSVGWQNYGYTF
TRBV7-2 | NA | few | CASSPTGQSTDTQYF
TRBV7-2 | TRBD1 | NA | CASSLDRGLIYGYTF
TRBV6-5 | NA | few | CASSSPGLASDTQYF
TRBV18 | NA | NA | CASSPGTGRDDTQYF
TRBV27 | NA | few | CASSFRQGGYEYF
TRBV9 | NA | NA | CASSVGTATNEKLFF
TRBV30 | NA | NA | CAWSSGEGEQYF
TRBV25-1 | NA | NA | CASGYTRQYF
TRBV4-2 | NA | NA | CASSQDSGLQYF
TRBV29-1 | NA | NA | CSVDPGPEQFF
TRBV4-2 | NA | NA | CASSAGGNQPQHF
TRBV5-4 | NA | few | CASSVDMTYSYEQYF
TRBV10-3 | NA | NA | CAISESQPNYNEQFF
TRBV25-1 | TRBD1 | NA | CASSDLAGTAYGYTF
TRBV29-1 | NA | NA | CSVGGGNNEKLFF
TRBV9 | TRBD2 | NA | CASSVEASGSSTDTQYF
TRBV18 | NA | few | CASSPDTYNEQFF
TRBV5-1 | NA | NA | CASTGGAQETQYF
TRBV5-6 | NA | NA | CASSLRTGQETQYF
TRBV4-3 | TRBD2 | NA | CASSQEGGGVSYNEQFF
TRBV11-2 | NA | few | CASSLEPWESDTQYF
TRBV28 | NA | NA | CASSLTVNTEAFF
TRBV29-1 | NA | few | CSVVENYGYTF
TRBV5-1 | NA | few | CASSLGFNEQFF
TRBV29-1 | NA | once | CSADGQVGTDTQYF
TRBV7-9 | TRBD2 | few | CASKSSGPSYEQYF
TRBV30 | NA | NA | CAWSGQGNTEAFF
TRBV27 | NA | NA | CASSLSWDNYGYTF
TRBV10-3 | NA | NA | CAISEFEANYGYTF